The entry below gives a single T cell receptor beta chain sequence along with its context. As handled by the study authors: The authors estimated nucleated cell counts from reference gene primer amplification. The data were produced by immunoSEQ multiplex PCR, yet TCRdb's version contains in-frame clones alone and is incomplete. V, J and clone size are taken as reported in that table, and D and trimming were inferred from the DNA itself. This sample has 140,000 to 150,000 clones, with around 83% found just once. The sample belongs to a study of blood T cell repertoires in COVID-19. From germline, CDR1 is ENHRY and CDR2 SYGVKD. The CDR3 spans 14 residues. Germline trimming cut 3 bases from V and 7 bases from J; bases unmatched to any gene: 4.

The chain couples TRBV10-3 to TRBJ1-5, with 9 nucleotides matching TRBD1. This clonotype was sampled from a woman aged 45-59 years who had been exposed to COVID-19. Sequenced: PBMCs or T cells enriched from blood (not recorded which). The CDR3 DNA reads TGTGCCATCAGTGACGACAGGGGGGGCCAGCCCCAGCATTTT. Protein sequence: CAISDDRGGQPQHF.